The 25 T cell receptor beta chains listed next were all sequenced from one sample in a study of early T cells in non-severe SARS-CoV-2 infection. One entry per CDR3 protein results from TCRdb running MiXCR on the 5' RACE reads. Of 100,000 to 140,000 distinct CDR3 sequences listed, around 10% are singletons. The sample consisted of whole blood. Receptor source: an adult who was a healthcare worker with PCR-confirmed SARS-CoV-2 infection or an uninfected control (not recorded which).

This clonotype was seen repeatedly, ten times or more. The chain has TRBV7-2 and TRBJ2-1, with 8 positions matching TRBD2. J gave up 7 bases and V 0 bases, and 5 bases lay outside the gene matches. Germline CDR1 reads SGHTA; CDR2 reads FQGNSA. The CDR3 contains 15 residues. Here the CDR3 reads CASSLAAPSGNEQFF. The CDR3 DNA reads as TGTGCCAGCAGCTTAGCGGCCCCTAGCGGGAATGAGCAGTTCTTC.

The sample holds many counts of this clonotype. J is TRBJ1-6 and V is TRBV11-2; no reliable D call. The CDR3 totals 13 residues. V lost 8 bases to trimming and J lost 0 bases, with 5 bases between them. Germline V gives CDR1 SGHAT, CDR2 FQNNGV. The CDR3 is CASAGSYNSPLHF. The CDR3 coding sequence is TGTGCCAGCGCGGGCTCCTATAATTCACCCCTCCACTTT. Based on the CDR3 plus reference TRBV11-2 and TRBJ1-6, the full variable domain is EAGVAQSPRYKIIEKRQSVAFWCNPISGHATLYWYQQILGQGPKLLIQFQNNGVVDDSQLPKDRFSAERLKGVDSTLKIQPAKLEDSAVYLCASAGSYNSPLHFGNGTRLTVT.

This clonotype was picked up many times. One junction end disagrees with the germline gene, perhaps due to a read error. The chain employs TRBV20-1 and TRBJ2-1; D gene ambiguous. The germline CDR1 and CDR2 sequences are DFQATT and SNEGSKA (reference sequence). The CDR3 runs to 11 residues. The CDR3 DNA is TGCAGTGCTAGTGCCCAGCGAACGGCGCTCTTC. Its translation is CSASAQRTALF.

CDR3 loop: CASSSSGRTDTQYF. The CDR3 DNA reads TGTGCCAGCAGCTCCAGCGGTCGCACAGATACGCAGTATTTT. The V call is TRBV9, the J call TRBJ2-3, with D perhaps TRBD2 (5 bases). Per the germline V gene, CDR1 is SGDLS and CDR2 is YYNGEE. Trimming pared 4 bases from V and 1 base from J, leaving 10 bases between. CDR3 length: 14 residues.

V and J are TRBV5-1 and TRBJ2-5, with TRBD2 matching 7 bases. V trimming: 0 bases; J trimming: 3 bases; junction bases outside the gene matches: 8. The CDR3 totals 16 residues. Per germline, CDR1 SGHRS and CDR2 YFSETQ. The CDR3 here is CASSLEAGVPEETQYF. For the CDR3, the DNA is TGCGCCAGCAGCTTGGAGGCGGGAGTCCCAGAAGAGACCCAGTACTTC.

At least ten counts were recorded for this clonotype. The genes are TRBV20-1 and TRBJ2-5; 7 bases map to TRBD2. Germline V gene lookup returns CDR1 DFQATT and CDR2 SNEGSKA (reference sequence). The CDR3 has 16 residues. Trimming removed 4 bases from V and 5 bases from J; junction bases left unmatched: 16. Here the CDR3 DNA reads TGCAGTGCTACTGTACCGGTGGGAGGGCATCGGGAGACCCAGTACTTC. It translates to CSATVPVGGHRETQYF.

This clonotype has ten or more counts. This chain connects TRBV4-1 to TRBJ2-7; 8 nucleotides line up with TRBD2. The CDR3 runs to 16 residues. Germline V gene sequence: CDR1 MGHRA, CDR2 YSYEKL. The J segment lost 4 bases and the V segment lost 1 base, leaving 9 bases of the junction unmatched. The CDR3 protein is CASSQAGGDLRYEQYF. The CDR3 coding sequence is TGCGCCAGCAGCCAAGCGGGAGGGGACTTGAGGTACGAGCAGTACTTC.

This clonotype was found many times. The chain is built from TRBV6-2 or TRBV6-3 and TRBJ2-1; 15 nucleotides agree with TRBD2. J was trimmed by 8 bases and V by 6 bases; bases with no gene match: 8. There are 16 residues in the CDR3. Germline V lookup: CDR1 MNHEY, CDR2 SVGEGT. DNA of the CDR3: TGTGCCAGCAGCCAAGGACTAGCGGGAGGGCTTGATGAGCAGTTCTTC. Translating it yields CASSQGLAGGLDEQFF.

The gene calls are TRBV28 and TRBJ2-3; D remains ambiguous. The CDR3 extends over 11 amino acids. Trimming stripped 5 bases from V and 6 bases from J, with 6 bases between. Germline-derived CDR1 and CDR2 are MDHEN and SYDVKM. The CDR3 DNA reads TGTGCCAGCAGTACACGGGATACGCAGTATTTT. Encoded protein: CASSTRDTQYF.

For this clonotype: The CDR3 carries no conserved terminal phenylalanine or tryptophan, so it likely arises from a read error. The chain has TRBV6-5 and TRBJ1-1; D perhaps matches TRBD1 (6 bases). Germline loops: CDR1 MNHEY, CDR2 SVGAGI. The CDR3 extends over 13 amino acids. Trimming took off 2 bases at V and 5 bases at J, with 9 bases between the two ends. This chain's CDR3 is CASSYRQGTEAFS. CDR3 nucleotides: TGTGCCAGCAGTTACAGGCAGGGGACTGAAGCTTTCTCT.

In this sample, this clonotype turned up many times. This chain joins TRBV6-6 and TRBJ1-1; D might be TRBD1 (5 bases). The CDR3 runs 16 residues. V gave up 0 bases and J gave up 1 base, with 12 bases separating them. Germline values: CDR1 MNHNY, CDR2 SVGAGI (reference sequence). CDR3 DNA: TGTGCCAGCAGTTACTCAAGACAGAGGAGGAACACTGAAGCTTTCTTT. This codes for CASSYSRQRRNTEAFF.

This clonotype appeared many times. The chain employs TRBV24-1 and TRBJ1-5; weak D call: TRBD1 (5 bases). V shed 9 bases and J shed 3 bases, with 11 bases lying between them. Germline V CDR1 and CDR2: KGHDR, SFDVKD. The CDR3 spans 13 residues. For the CDR3, the DNA is TGTGCCACCCCGGCGGGGCCCAATCAGCCCCAGCATTTT. Its translation is CATPAGPNQPQHF.

The V and J genes are TRBV18 and TRBJ2-6; D is unresolved. This CDR3 region has 14 residues. Germline CDR1 reads KGHSH; CDR2 reads LQKENI. Trimming stripped 5 bases from V and 3 bases from J, with 8 bases between. DNA for the CDR3: TGTGCCAGCTCAGACCGGCATGGGGCCAACGTCCTGACTTTC. Translating it yields CASSDRHGANVLTF.

This clonotype showed up just a few times. The chain uses TRBV25-1 and TRBJ1-6; no definite D call. Germline loops: CDR1 MGHDK, CDR2 SYGVNS. The length of the CDR3 is 16 residues. The germline V and J ends were trimmed by 5 bases and 10 bases, with 21 bases remaining between them. The CDR3: CASSSLSSGDSSPLHF. In DNA form, the CDR3 reads TGTGCCAGCAGTTCTTTGTCCTCTGGGGATTCGTCACCCCTCCACTTT.

In its sample, this clonotype was seen many times. V and J are TRBV18 and TRBJ1-1; 9 nucleotides line up with TRBD1. The CDR3 sequence is 14 residues long. The germline CDR1 and CDR2 sequences are KGHSH and LQKENI. V gave up 2 bases and J gave up 10 bases; unmatched junction bases: 8. The CDR3: CASSPSGTGMGAFF. The DNA for the CDR3 is TGTGCCAGCTCACCATCCGGGACAGGGATGGGAGCTTTCTTT.

This clonotype has at least ten counts. This chain connects TRBV11-2 to TRBJ2-1; the D gene is possibly TRBD1 (7 bases). The V gene's germline CDR1 is SGHAT and CDR2 FQNNGV. The CDR3 contains 18 residues. Trimming shortened V by 6 bases and J by 9 bases, and 30 bases separated the two germline ends. CDR3 DNA sequence: TGTGCCAGCAGAGGAGGGCAGGGGGTGCGAAAAATTAACCTTGAGCAGTTCTTC. As protein: CASRGGQGVRKINLEQFF.

This clonotype came up many times. V usage is TRBV28 and J usage is TRBJ2-1, with 11 positions matching TRBD2. V lost 7 bases, J lost 3 bases, and 8 bases stayed unmatched. This CDR3 comprises 16 residues. Germline CDR1 reads MDHEN; CDR2 reads SYDVKM. CDR3 in DNA: TGTGCCAGCATGGGCCTAGCGGGAGGAAACTACAATGAGCAGTTCTTC. Protein sequence: CASMGLAGGNYNEQFF.

The sample holds many counts of this clonotype. The V and J genes are TRBV19 and TRBJ2-3; TRBD2 matches 13 bases. The CDR3 sequence is 15 residues long. The ends lost 6 bases at V and 3 bases at J; junction bases unmatched: 3. CDR1 is LNHDA, CDR2 SQIVND, per germline (reference sequence). CDR3 sequence: CASRPGLAGTDTQYF. In nucleotides, the CDR3 is TGTGCCAGTAGACCGGGACTAGCGGGAACAGATACGCAGTATTTT.

Ten or more counts support this clonotype. V gene TRBV6-5 combines with J gene TRBJ1-2, with D perhaps matching TRBD1 (5 bases). The germline CDR1 and CDR2 sequences are MNHEY and SVGAGI. The CDR3 is made up of 13 amino acids. The germline V and J ends were trimmed by 5 bases and 4 bases, with 11 bases remaining between them. The CDR3 DNA reads as TGTGCCAGCAGTCAGACAGCTCTCTATGGCTACACCTTC. It codes for CASSQTALYGYTF.

This chain joins TRBV20-1 and TRBJ2-1, with D unclear. Germline CDR1 is DFQATT and CDR2 is SNEGSKA (reference sequence). The CDR3 contains 14 residues. Trimming cost V 8 bases and J 7 bases, with 21 bases left between them. DNA for the CDR3: TGCAGTCCAAGGATACCGTCCCCTTTAAATGAGCAGTTCTTC. This encodes CSPRIPSPLNEQFF.

The chain couples TRBV14 to TRBJ2-1; D is perhaps TRBD2 (6 bases). The length of the CDR3 is 14 residues. CDR1 and CDR2 from the germline V gene are SGHDN and FVKESK. V lost 5 bases and J 2 bases, leaving 10 bases between the germline ends. CDR3 region: CASSYSGPYNEQFF. The CDR3 nucleotides read TGTGCCAGCAGCTATAGCGGACCCTACAATGAGCAGTTCTTC.

V usage is TRBV7-2 and J usage is TRBJ1-2; D uncertain. The CDR3 covers 16 residues. V was cut by 2 bases and J by 0 bases, with 13 bases left in between. The V gene's germline CDR1 is SGHTA and CDR2 FQGNSA. As DNA, the CDR3 is TGTGCCAGCAGCTTAAATGTAGGGCCAGCTAACTATGGCTACACCTTC. Translation gives CASSLNVGPANYGYTF.

Ten or more counts support this clonotype. The CDR3 is CASSFDRDKLDTEAFF. For the CDR3, the DNA is TGTGCCAGCAGCTTCGACAGGGATAAATTGGACACTGAAGCTTTCTTT. The chain joins TRBV3-1 to TRBJ1-1; 7 bases are a match to TRBD1. CDR3 length equals 16 residues. Germline CDR1 LGHDT, CDR2 YNNKEL (reference sequence). V lost 5 bases, J lost 3 bases, and 12 bases stayed unmatched.

In its sample, this clonotype was seen many times. The chain has TRBV4-1 and TRBJ2-1; D remains ambiguous. The CDR3 has 12 amino acids. Germline CDR1 MGHRA, CDR2 YSYEKL. Between the trimmed V and J ends, which lost 3 bases and 8 bases, there was a span of 8 bases. The CDR3: CASSHQTDEQFF. CDR3 nucleotide sequence: TGCGCCAGCAGCCACCAAACGGATGAGCAGTTCTTC.

The chain couples TRBV9 to TRBJ2-5, with TRBD2 matching over 7 bases. With 0 bases clipped from V and 5 bases from J, the junction kept 10 bases outside the gene matches. Per the germline V gene, CDR1 is SGDLS and CDR2 is YYNGEE. CDR3 length equals 16 residues. This chain's CDR3 is CASSVEGRVSSETQYF. In DNA form, the CDR3 reads TGTGCCAGCAGCGTAGAGGGGAGGGTTTCTTCGGAGACCCAGTACTTC.